The present T cell receptor (beta chain) was sequenced within a study of cytomegalovirus exposure and HLA in healthy donors. The CDR3 is 13 residues long. With 6 bases clipped from V and 4 bases from J, the junction kept 4 bases outside the gene matches. The germline CDR1 and CDR2 sequences are MNHNS and SASEGT. The study's findings and limits: Within an earlier analysis, most TCR beta V segments proved productive either about 87% or about 30% of the time. As a later analysis showed, several of the most significant clusters appeared to be linked to common viral pathogens. Cytomegalovirus status was reportedly diagnosed by the classifier with high sensitivity and specificity.

The PCR made use of 60 Vbeta and 13 Jbeta primers. The protocol was immunoSEQ multiplex PCR, while the TCRdb copy is restricted to in-frame clones and leaves out a portion. The sample has under 150,000 clones, 67% seen once. In the case of this clone: Its antigen is unidentified.

This sequence joins TRBV6-1 and TRBJ1-1; TRBD1 agrees at 8 bases. This TCR came from a man in his late teens or twenties in good health and CMV-seropositive. The sample taken for sequencing was PBMCs. CDR3: CASRTTGGTEAFF. CDR3 DNA sequence: TGTGCCAGCAGAACTACAGGGGGCACTGAAGCTTTCTTT.